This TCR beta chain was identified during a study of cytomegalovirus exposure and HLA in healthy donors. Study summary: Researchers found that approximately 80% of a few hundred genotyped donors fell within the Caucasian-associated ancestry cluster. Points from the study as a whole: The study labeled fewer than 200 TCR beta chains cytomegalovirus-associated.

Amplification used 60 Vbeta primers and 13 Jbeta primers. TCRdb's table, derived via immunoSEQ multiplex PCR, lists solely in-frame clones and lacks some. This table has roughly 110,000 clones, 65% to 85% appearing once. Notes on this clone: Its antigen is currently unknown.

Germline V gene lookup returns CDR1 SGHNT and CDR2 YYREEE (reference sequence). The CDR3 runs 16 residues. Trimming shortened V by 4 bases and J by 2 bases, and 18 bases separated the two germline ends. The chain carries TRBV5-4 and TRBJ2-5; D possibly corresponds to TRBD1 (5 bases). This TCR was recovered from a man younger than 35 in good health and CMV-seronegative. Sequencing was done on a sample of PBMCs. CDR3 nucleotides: TGTGCCAGCAGCCTTGGGGCCCGCGCAGGACAAGAGACCCAGTACTTC. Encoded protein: CASSLGARAGQETQYF.